These T cell receptor beta chains were read from a single sample in a study of Ad26.COV2.S vaccination and SARS-CoV-2 variants. Assay: immunoSEQ multiplex PCR; the TCRdb copy retains only in-frame clones and omits some. Seen here are around 450,000 clones, around nine tenths observed once, and the top ten hold about 3.6%. The sequences come from peripheral blood, collected in a trial of Ad26.COV2.S vaccine versus placebo. The receptors come from a person between 18 and 65 years old who received the Ad26.COV2.S COVID-19 vaccine or a placebo. CDR3s leave out the opening cysteine and the closing phenylalanine or tryptophan. Some rows have no size entry. The others give once, few or many, or a class for an expanded clone.

once	11	TRBJ1-2	TRBV4-3	ASSQGAVYGYT
-	12	TRBJ1-1	TRBV28	ASSLIILNTEAF
-	10	TRBJ2-1	TRBV7-9	ASSHLYNEQF
-	12	TRBJ1-5	TRBV4-3	ASSHNRAAGSQH
-	12	TRBJ1-2	TRBV6-6	ASSSPAANYGYT
-	14	TRBJ2-1	TRBV28	ASRILAGTIDNEQF
-	13	TRBJ2-1	TRBV11-2	ASTGRGVGYNEQF
-	13	TRBJ2-3	TRBV24-1	ATSDRESSTDTQY
-	11	TRBJ2-7	TRBV5-1	ASSLVAQYEQY
-	15	TRBJ2-6	TRBV5-1	ASSVSGAVSGANVLT
-	10	TRBJ1-1	TRBV30	AWSRSLTEAF
-	11	TRBJ1-2	TRBV7-9	ASSLETPYGYT
-	13	TRBJ2-6	TRBV30	AWNYWASGANVLT
-	12	TRBJ2-7	TRBV7-9	ASSGFGGTYEQY
-	11	TRBJ2-1	TRBV12-3/TRBV12-4	ASSLTESNEQF
-	13	TRBJ2-4	TRBV27	ASSPLPATRNIQY
-	12	TRBJ1-5	TRBV5-1	ASSLGTQNQPQH
-	14	TRBJ2-3	TRBV7-3	ASSLFPSRPADTQY
few	14	TRBJ2-1	TRBV27	ASSPRGGYSYNEQF
once	19	TRBJ2-3	TRBV27	ASSQPRTGARLAGSTDTQY
-	12	TRBJ2-1	TRBV5-4	ASSNMGRLHEQF
-	11	TRBJ2-7	TRBV6-2/TRBV6-3	ASSWTYSYEQY
few	13	TRBJ1-6	TRBV7-8	ASSPRQGINSPLH
-	15	TRBJ1-5	TRBV19	ASSIDGDGYSNQPQH
-	13	TRBJ1-2	TRBV5-1	ASSLTGGGNYGYT
-	15	TRBJ1-3	TRBV19	ASSIGGTGLSGNTIY
-	14	TRBJ2-2	TRBV4-1	ASSHSGERSTGELF
-	12	TRBJ2-2	TRBV5-8	ASSFSDGPGELF
-	12	TRBJ2-1	TRBV10-3	AISGGSGVDEQF
-	13	TRBJ1-4	TRBV19	ASSPRTGEGEKLF
-	15	TRBJ1-1	TRBV5-6	ASSATTTGQSYTEAF
-	8	TRBJ2-1	TRBV19	ASMGHEQF
-	11	TRBJ2-1	TRBV7-2	ASSSDSNNEQF
-	13	TRBJ2-7	TRBV11-2	ASSLAAAGHHEQY
-	13	TRBJ1-1	TRBV7-2	ASSLVYGQNTEAF
many	12	TRBJ2-7	TRBV6-2/TRBV6-3	ASSYYSEPYEQY
-	16	TRBJ2-2	TRBV3-1/TRBV3-2	ASSFPRRGGGNTGELF
-	12	TRBJ1-1	TRBV6-5	ASGPATGSLEAF
-	12	TRBJ2-2	TRBV5-1	ASSWDSDTGELF
-	12	TRBJ1-6	TRBV5-1	ASSLQGNNSPLH
-	10	TRBJ1-2	TRBV18	ASSPGQGGYT
once	11	TRBJ1-4	TRBV5-1	ASSLATNEKLF
-	12	TRBJ2-1	TRBV13	ASSLPTIDNEQF
-	12	TRBJ2-3	TRBV5-6	ASSSLGGTDTQY
-	13	TRBJ1-5	TRBV11-2	ASSPSGGGNQPQH
-	11	TRBJ2-4	TRBV6-1	ASSDNAKNIQY
-	11	TRBJ1-1	TRBV4-2	ASSQVPGTEAF
-	13	TRBJ2-1	TRBV15	ATSRAASGGDEQF
-	15	TRBJ1-5	TRBV7-8	ASSLARGTGGNQPQH
-	12	TRBJ1-2	TRBV19	ASSIDRANYGYT
few	10	TRBJ2-7	TRBV28	ASSLSTGGGY
-	15	TRBJ2-2	TRBV5-8	ASSQTLTLSNTGELF
-	14	TRBJ1-6	TRBV5-4	ASSPGASSYNSPLH
-	13	TRBJ1-5	TRBV28	ASRLQGTSNQPQH
-	14	TRBJ1-6	TRBV5-1	ASSAGQGTFNSPLH
-	13	TRBJ2-7	TRBV4-3	ASSQGRDGSYEQY
once	8	TRBJ1-1	TRBV7-9	ASSPAEAF
few	14	TRBJ1-4	TRBV2	ASRGDRAATNEKLF
-	13	TRBJ2-2	TRBV10-3	AINSAGGDAGELF
-	13	TRBJ2-3	TRBV6-5	ASSPTGGSTDTQY